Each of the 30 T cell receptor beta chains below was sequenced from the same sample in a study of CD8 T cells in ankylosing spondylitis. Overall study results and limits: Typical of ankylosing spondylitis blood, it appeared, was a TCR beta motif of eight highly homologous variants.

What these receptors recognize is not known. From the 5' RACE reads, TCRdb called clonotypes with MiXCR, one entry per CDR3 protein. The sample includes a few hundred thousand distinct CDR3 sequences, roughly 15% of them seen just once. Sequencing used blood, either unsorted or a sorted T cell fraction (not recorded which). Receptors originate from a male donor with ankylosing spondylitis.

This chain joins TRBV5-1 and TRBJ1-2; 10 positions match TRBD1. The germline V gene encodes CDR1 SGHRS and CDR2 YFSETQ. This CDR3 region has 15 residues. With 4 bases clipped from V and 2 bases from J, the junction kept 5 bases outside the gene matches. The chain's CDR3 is CASSVTGQGNYGYTF. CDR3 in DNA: TGCGCCAGCAGCGTAACGGGACAGGGGAACTATGGCTACACCTTC.

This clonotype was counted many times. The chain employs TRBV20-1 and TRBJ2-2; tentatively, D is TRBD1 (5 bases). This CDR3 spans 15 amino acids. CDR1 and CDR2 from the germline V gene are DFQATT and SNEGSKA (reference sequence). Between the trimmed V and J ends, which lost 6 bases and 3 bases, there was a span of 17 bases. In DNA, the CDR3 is TGCAGTGCAGGCGCAAGGGGTCGTGACACCGGGGAGCTGTTTTTT. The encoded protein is CSAGARGRDTGELFF.

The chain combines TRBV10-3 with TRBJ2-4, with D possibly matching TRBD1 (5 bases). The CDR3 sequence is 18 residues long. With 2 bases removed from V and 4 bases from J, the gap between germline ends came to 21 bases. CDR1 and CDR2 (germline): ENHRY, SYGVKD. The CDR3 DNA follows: TGTGCCATCAGTGAGACGGCGGCGACAGCCAGACGGAAAAACATTCAGTACTTC. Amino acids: CAISETAATARRKNIQYF.

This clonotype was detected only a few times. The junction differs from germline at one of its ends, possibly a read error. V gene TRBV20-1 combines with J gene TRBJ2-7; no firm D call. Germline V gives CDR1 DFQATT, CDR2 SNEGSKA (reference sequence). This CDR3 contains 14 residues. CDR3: CSARDHSKTDGLDF. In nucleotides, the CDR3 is TGCAGTGCTAGAGATCACAGCAAAACCGACGGGCTGGACTTC.

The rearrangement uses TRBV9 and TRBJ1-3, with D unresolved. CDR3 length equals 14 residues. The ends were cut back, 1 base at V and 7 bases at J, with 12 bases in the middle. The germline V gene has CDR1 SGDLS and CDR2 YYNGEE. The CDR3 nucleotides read TGTGCCAGCAGCGTATCCAGGACCCGGAACACCATATATTTT. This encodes CASSVSRTRNTIYF.

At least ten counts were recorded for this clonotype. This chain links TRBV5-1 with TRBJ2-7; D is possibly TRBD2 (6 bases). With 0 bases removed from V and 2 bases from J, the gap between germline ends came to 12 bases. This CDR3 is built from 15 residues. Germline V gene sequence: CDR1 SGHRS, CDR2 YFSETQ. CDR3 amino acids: CASSLEGTYTYEQYF. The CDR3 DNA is TGCGCCAGCAGCTTGGAGGGGACTTACACCTACGAGCAGTACTTC.

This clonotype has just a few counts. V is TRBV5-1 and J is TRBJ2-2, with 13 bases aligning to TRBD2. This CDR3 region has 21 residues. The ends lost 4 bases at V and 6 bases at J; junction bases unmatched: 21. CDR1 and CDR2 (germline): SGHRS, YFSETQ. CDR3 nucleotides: TGCGCCAGCAGCAGCCGACAGGCGCCAACTAGCGGGAGGGCCATCGCCGGGGAGCTGTTTTTT. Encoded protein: CASSSRQAPTSGRAIAGELFF.

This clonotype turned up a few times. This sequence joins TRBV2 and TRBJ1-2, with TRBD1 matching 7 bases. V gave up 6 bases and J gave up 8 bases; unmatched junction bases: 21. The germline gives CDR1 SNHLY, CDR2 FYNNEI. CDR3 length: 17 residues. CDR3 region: CASSAFGGQGVSAGYTF. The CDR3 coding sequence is TGTGCCAGCAGCGCGTTTGGGGGTCAGGGGGTTTCGGCCGGCTACACCTTC.

The CDR3 DNA reads TGTGCCAGCTCACCACCGAGCGCCCTACTCTCCTACGAGCAGTACTTC. Encoded protein: CASSPPSALLSYEQYF. J is TRBJ2-7 and V is TRBV18; no firm D call. Germline V gene data show CDR1 as KGHSH and CDR2 as LQKENI. There are 16 residues in the CDR3. Trimming removed 0 bases at V and 0 bases at J, with 12 bases between.

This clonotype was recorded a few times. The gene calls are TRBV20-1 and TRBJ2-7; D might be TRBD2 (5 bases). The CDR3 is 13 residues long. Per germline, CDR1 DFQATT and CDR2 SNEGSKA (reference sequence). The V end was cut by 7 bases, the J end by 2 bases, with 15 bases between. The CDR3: CSGGSGSTYEQYF. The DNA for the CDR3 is TGCAGTGGCGGGTCGGGGTCCACCTACGAGCAGTACTTC.

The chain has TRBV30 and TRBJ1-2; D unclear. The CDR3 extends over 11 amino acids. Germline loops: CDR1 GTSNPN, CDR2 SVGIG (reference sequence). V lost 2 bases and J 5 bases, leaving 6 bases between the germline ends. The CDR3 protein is CAWSTAYGYTF. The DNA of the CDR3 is TGTGCCTGGAGTACGGCATATGGCTACACCTTC.

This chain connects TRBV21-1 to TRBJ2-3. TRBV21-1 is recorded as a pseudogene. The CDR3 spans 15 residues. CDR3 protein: CASSKDSRDTDTQYF. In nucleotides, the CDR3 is TGTGCCAGCAGCAAAGATTCGAGAGACACAGATACGCAGTATTTT.

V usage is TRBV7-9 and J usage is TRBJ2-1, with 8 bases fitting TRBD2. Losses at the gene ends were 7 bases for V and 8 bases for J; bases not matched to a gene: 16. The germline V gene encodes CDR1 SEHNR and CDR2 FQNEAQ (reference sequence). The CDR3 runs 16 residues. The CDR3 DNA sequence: TGTGCCAGCAACCCCGGGGTAGCGGGGCCCTTAGATGAGCAGTTCTTC. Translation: CASNPGVAGPLDEQFF.

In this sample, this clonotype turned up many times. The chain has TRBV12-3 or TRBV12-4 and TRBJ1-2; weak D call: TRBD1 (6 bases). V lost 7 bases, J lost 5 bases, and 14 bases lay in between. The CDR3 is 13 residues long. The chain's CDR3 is CASTERGSYGYTF. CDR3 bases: TGTGCCAGCACCGAAAGGGGGAGTTATGGCTACACCTTC.

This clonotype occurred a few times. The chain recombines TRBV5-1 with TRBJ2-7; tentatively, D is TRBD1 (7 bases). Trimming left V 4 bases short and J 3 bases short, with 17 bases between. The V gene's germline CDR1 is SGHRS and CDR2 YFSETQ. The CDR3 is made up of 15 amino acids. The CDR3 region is CASSQATGTFYEQYF. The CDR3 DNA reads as TGCGCCAGCAGCCAAGCGACAGGGACTTTCTACGAGCAGTACTTC.

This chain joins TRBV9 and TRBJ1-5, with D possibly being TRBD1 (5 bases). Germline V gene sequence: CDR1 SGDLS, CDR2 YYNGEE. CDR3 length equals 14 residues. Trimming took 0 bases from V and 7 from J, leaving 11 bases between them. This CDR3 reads CASSVGDYGQPQHF. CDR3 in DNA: TGTGCCAGCAGCGTAGGGGACTACGGCCAGCCCCAGCATTTT. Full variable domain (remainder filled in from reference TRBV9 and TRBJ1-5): DSGVTQTPKHLITATGQRVTLRCSPRSGDLSVYWYQQSLDQGLQFLIQYYNGEERAKGNILERFSAQQFPDLHSELNLSSLELGDSALYFCASSVGDYGQPQHFGDGTRLSIL.

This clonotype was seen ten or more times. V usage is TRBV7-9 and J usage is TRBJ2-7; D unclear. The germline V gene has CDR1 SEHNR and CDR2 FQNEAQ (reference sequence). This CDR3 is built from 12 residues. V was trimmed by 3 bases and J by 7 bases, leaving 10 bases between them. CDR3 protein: CASSLDRREQYF. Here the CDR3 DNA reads TGTGCCAGCAGCTTGGATCGGCGAGAGCAGTACTTC.

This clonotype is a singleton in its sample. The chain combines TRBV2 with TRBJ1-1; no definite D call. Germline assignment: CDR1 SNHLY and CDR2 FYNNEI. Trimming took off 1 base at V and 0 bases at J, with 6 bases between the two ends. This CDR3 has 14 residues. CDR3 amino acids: CASSEGAMNTEAFF. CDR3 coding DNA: TGTGCCAGCAGTGAAGGCGCCATGAACACTGAAGCTTTCTTT.

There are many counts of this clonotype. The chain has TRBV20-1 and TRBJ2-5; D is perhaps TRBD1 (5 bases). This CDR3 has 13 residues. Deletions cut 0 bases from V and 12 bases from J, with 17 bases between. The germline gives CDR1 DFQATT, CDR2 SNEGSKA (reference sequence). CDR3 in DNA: TGCAGTGCTAGAGATGGAGCAGGACAACAAAAGTACTTC. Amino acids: CSARDGAGQQKYF.

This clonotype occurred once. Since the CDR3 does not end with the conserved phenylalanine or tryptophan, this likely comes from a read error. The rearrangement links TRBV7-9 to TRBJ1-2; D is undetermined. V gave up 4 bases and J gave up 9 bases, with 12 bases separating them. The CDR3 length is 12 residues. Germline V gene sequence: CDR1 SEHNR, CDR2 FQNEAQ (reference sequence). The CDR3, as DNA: TGTGCCAGCAGCTACGGAGAGGGAAGCTACACCATC. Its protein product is CASSYGEGSYTI.

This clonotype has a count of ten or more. The CDR3 loop reads CASSFRQGRLLYEQYF. CDR3 sequence (DNA): TGTGCCAGCAGTTTCCGACAGGGAAGATTGTTGTACGAGCAGTACTTC. The rearrangement uses TRBV12-3 or TRBV12-4 and TRBJ2-7; TRBD1 matches 7 bases. The CDR3 contains 16 residues. The V and J ends lost 3 bases and 4 bases, in that order; junction bases with no gene match: 12.

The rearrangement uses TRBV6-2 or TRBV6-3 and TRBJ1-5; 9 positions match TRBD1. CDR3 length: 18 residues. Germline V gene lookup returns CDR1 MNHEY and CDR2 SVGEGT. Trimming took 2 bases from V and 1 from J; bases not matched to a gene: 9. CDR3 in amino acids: CASSYRGQGVGSNQPQHF. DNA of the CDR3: TGTGCCAGCAGTTACAGGGGACAGGGAGTTGGGAGCAATCAGCCCCAGCATTTT.

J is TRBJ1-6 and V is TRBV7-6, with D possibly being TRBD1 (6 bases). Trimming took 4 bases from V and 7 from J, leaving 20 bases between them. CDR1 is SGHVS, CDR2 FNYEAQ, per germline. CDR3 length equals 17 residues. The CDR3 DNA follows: TGTGCCAGCAGCTCTAGGTCTCGTCGGGACACCAATTCACCCCTCCACTTT. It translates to CASSSRSRRDTNSPLHF.

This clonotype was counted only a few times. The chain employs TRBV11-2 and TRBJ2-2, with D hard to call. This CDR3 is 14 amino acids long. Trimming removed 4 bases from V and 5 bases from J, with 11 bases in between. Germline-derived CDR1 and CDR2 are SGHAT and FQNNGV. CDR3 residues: CASSSVAGTGELFF. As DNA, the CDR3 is TGTGCCAGCAGCTCCGTAGCTGGGACCGGGGAGCTGTTTTTT.

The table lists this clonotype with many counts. The CDR3 DNA reads as TGTGCCAGCAGCCCCCAGACAGGGAACCTCTACGAGCAGTACTTC. It is translated as CASSPQTGNLYEQYF. The V and J genes are TRBV7-2 and TRBJ2-7; TRBD1 aligns across 7 bases. V shed 5 bases, J shed 3 bases, and the junction held 10 bases outside the gene matches. This CDR3 contains 15 residues. The germline CDR1 and CDR2 sequences are SGHTA and FQGNSA. Together with reference TRBV7-2 and TRBJ2-7, the CDR3 gives the full variable domain: GAGVSQSPSNKVTEKGKDVELRCDPISGHTALYWYRQSLGQGLEFLIYFQGNSAPDKSGLPSDRFSAERTGGSVSTLTIQRTQQEDSAVYLCASSPQTGNLYEQYFGPGTRLTVT.

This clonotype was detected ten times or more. CDR3 protein: CSASLTSGSYEQYF. CDR3 nucleotides: TGCAGTGCTAGTCTGACTAGCGGGAGCTACGAGCAGTACTTC. The chain joins TRBV20-1 to TRBJ2-7; 12 bases fit TRBD2. The CDR3 is made up of 14 amino acids. Germline V lookup: CDR1 DFQATT, CDR2 SNEGSKA (reference sequence). V gave up 3 bases and J gave up 3 bases; unmatched junction bases: 3.

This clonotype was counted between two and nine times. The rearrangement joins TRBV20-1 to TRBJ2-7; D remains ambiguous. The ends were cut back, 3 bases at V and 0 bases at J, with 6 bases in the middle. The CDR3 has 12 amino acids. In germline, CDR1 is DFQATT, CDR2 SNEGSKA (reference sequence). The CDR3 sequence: CSARPHSYEQYF. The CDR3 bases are TGCAGTGCTAGGCCCCACTCCTACGAGCAGTACTTC.

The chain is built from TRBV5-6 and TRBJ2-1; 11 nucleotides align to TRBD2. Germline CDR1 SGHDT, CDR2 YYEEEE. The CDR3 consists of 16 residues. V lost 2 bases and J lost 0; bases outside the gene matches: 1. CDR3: CASSFLAGGSYNEQFF. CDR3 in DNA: TGTGCCAGCAGCTTTCTAGCGGGGGGCTCCTACAATGAGCAGTTCTTC.

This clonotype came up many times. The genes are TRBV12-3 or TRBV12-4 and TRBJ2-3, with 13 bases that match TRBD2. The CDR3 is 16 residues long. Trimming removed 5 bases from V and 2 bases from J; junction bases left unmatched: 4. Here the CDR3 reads CASSKGLAGSTDTQYF. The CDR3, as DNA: TGTGCCAGCAGTAAGGGACTAGCGGGATCCACAGATACGCAGTATTTT.

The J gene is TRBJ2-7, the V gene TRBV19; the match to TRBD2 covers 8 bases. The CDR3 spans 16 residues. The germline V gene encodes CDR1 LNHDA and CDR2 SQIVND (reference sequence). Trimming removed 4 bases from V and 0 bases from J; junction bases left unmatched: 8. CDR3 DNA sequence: TGTGCCAGTAGTAACGTTAGCGGGATTATCTCCTACGAGCAGTACTTC. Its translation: CASSNVSGIISYEQYF.